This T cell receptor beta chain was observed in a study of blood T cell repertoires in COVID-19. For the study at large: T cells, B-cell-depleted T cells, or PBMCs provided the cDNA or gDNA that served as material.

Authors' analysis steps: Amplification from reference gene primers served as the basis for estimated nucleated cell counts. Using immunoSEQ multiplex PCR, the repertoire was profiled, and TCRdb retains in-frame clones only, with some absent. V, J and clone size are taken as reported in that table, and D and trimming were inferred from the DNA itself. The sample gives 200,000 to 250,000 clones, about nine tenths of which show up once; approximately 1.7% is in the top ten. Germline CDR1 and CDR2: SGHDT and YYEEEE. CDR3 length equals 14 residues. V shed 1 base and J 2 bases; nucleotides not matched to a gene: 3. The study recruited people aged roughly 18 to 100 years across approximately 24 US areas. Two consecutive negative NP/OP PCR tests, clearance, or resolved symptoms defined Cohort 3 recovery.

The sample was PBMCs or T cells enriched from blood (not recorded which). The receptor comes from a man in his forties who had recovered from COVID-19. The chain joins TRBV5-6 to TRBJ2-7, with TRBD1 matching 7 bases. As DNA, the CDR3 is TGTGCCAGCAGCTTGACAGGGGCCCCCTACGAGCAGTACTTC. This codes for CASSLTGAPYEQYF.